Listed here is a single TCR beta chain. There is no known antigen for this receptor. No quality values exist for individual bases; no much larger clone is one base distant. CDR1 LNHDA and CDR2 SQIVND were looked up in the germline V gene (reference sequence). Relative to germline, V is 3 bases shorter and J is 3 bases shorter, with 7 bases between their ends. The CDR3 holds 13 amino acids from the cysteine to the phenylalanine. The entry retains the CDR3 DNA only, 39 bases that are in frame from base 1. The cohort consisted of 670 or so healthy bone marrow donors. Cohort members were all nominally healthy when sampled, although unrecorded immune exposures were likely present. The donor tested CMV seronegative and was one of the 352 seronegative cohort members. A peripheral blood sample was collected from each donor, and TCR beta sequencing was performed on peripheral blood mononuclear cells. The Qiagen DNeasy Blood Extraction Kit was used to extract genomic DNA from the blood cell samples.

The record originates from a study of cytomegalovirus exposure and HLA in healthy donors (dated by TCRdb to 2015 to 2018). About the study as a whole: An earlier analysis of some 550 of the donors reported about 250 Gb of sequence data and 100 million to 140 million unique TCR beta sequences from approximately 180 million T cells. Around 320 gigabases of sequencing data and around 87 million unique TCR sequences were included in an early release covering around 600 HLA-typed donors. The genetic ancestry cluster associated with self-reported Caucasian donors included over 80% of the approximately 400 genotyped donors. The study aimed to test whether signatures of past pathogen exposure could be identified by cataloging public T cell receptors. The study used immunosequencing to profile the T cell repertoires of under 700 subjects and linked those repertoires to cytomegalovirus serostatus. In addition to the first cohort of 666 subjects, a separate validation cohort of about 120 different subjects was used. The study combined high-throughput TCR immunosequencing, statistical association of individual TCRs with disease status, and machine learning to predict cytomegalovirus infection status. To study patterns of TCR occurrence, a later analysis re-analyzed previously published TCR beta repertoires from several hundred donors and added high-resolution HLA genotyping. Rather than drawing on any new phenotypic data, the later analysis identified candidate immune exposures from TCR beta sequences and the way those sequences occurred across donors. An earlier analysis of roughly 580 of the donors used high-throughput TCR beta sequencing to judge whether each TCR beta V gene segment behaved as functional or pseudogenic. Alongside the repertoire data, information on donor age, sex, ethnicity and CMV serostatus was compiled. A later genetic analysis took genome-wide SNP genotypes for about three fifths of the 666 donors and used that subset as a discovery cohort. Every discovery cohort repertoire had been produced on one sequencing platform. Both class I and class II loci were covered by HLA typing, at four-digit resolution. Typing coverage differed by locus: A, B, C, DRB1 and DQB1 were typed in roughly 629-630 donors, DQA1 in 522, DPA1 in 600 to 610, and DPB1 in 400 to 480. Because of strong linkage in the cohort, roughly five DR-DQ haplotypes were treated as single units for association and clustering. On average, roughly 250,000 unique TCR beta nucleotide sequences were sequenced per donor among more than 350 genotyped donors of the cohort, with around 19% of those sequences being non-productive.

Overall study results and their limits: When HLA alleles, especially DR and DQ, strongly co-occurred, TCR associations were difficult to assign to individual alleles. Three of the identified cytomegalovirus-associated TCR beta chains were confirmed in vitro to be specific for cytomegalovirus antigens. Presence/absence analyses assumed roughly uniform sequencing depth across donors, an assumption that may not hold. Because counts were too low, seventeen rarely observed V segments, including chromosome 9 orphons, were excluded from the earlier analysis of some 590 of the donors. Because the 87-base-pair reads could not distinguish some IMGT-functional V segments, including TRBV6-2 and TRBV6-3, those segments were excluded. Several of the top co-occurrence clusters appeared to be linked to parvovirus B19, influenza, CMV and Epstein-Barr virus, according to a later analysis. In both the original and validation cohorts, the classifier was reported to diagnose cytomegalovirus status with high specificity and sensitivity. A further reported finding was that TCR beta sequences accurately predicted the HLA-A and HLA-B alleles for most subjects in the first cohort. While some public TCRs were present in many individuals, most TCR sequences turned up only very rarely across donors. In a later analysis, HLA-associated TCR beta chains were found to be more clonally expanded and to have lower generation probabilities than equally common non-associated chains. Immune exposure information for the cohort was limited to CMV serostatus. The authors suggested that the approach could potentially be generalized to other disease states and immunological phenotypes. A group of highly shared sequence variants was considered likely to be a technical artifact of the sequencing pipeline. The cohort was sequenced for TCR beta chains only, and without alpha or paired-chain data the features that could be detected were limited. In the study, 150 to 200 TCR beta chains were listed as associated with cytomegalovirus. Specific HLA alleles were associated with around 18,000 TCR beta sequences at a false discovery rate of 0.05 in a later analysis. Most CMV-associated TCR beta chains appeared to be HLA-restricted in a later analysis, and the HLA associations seemed to be driven largely by CMV exposure. In a later genetic analysis, a missense DCLRE1C variant was associated with V-gene and J-gene trimming of TCR beta chains, and the association was replicated in an independent cohort. Linkage disequilibrium might explain the correlated functional status among segregating V segments, but an unknown experimental factor could not be ruled out. A later analysis found that TCR association rates varied across HLA loci, with DRB1 alleles showing the most associated TCRs and HLA-C alleles the fewest. Compared with the 666-donor mean, donors in an Asian-associated ancestry cluster had fewer N-insertions in productive TCRs, according to a later genetic analysis. Because HLA typing was unavailable for some donors at each locus, only the typed subset was used in association tests. In an earlier analysis of some 640 of the donors, most TCR beta V segments were observed in productive rearrangements about 90% or about 30% of the time, broadly matching IMGT annotations.

Library method: the immunoSEQ multiplex PCR assay. For the multiplex PCR, a mixture combining 60 forward primers for TCR Vbeta segments and 13 reverse primers for TCR Jbeta segments was used. The CDR3 region of rearranged TCR beta genes was amplified from genomic DNA with a multiplex PCR assay. On the Illumina HiSeq System, the amplified TCR beta libraries were sequenced as 87-base-pair reads. Per the original workflow: A later analysis tallied 80 million to 95 million unique TCR beta chains across the 550 to 850 repertoires, and approximately 11 million of those chains were shared by two or more donors. To remove PCR and sequencing errors, raw reads were error-corrected and collapsed into unique sequences using a nearest-neighbor algorithm that merged closely related sequences. CDR3 sequences were aligned to IMGT reference sequences to assign V, D and J gene segments. Each retained sequence needed at least a six-nucleotide match to both a V gene segment and a J gene segment. Rearrangements were called productive when the CDR3 lacked stop codons and stayed in frame with V and J; all others were non-productive. CDR3 was defined according to IMGT convention as the region running from the second conserved V-encoded cysteine to the conserved J-encoded phenylalanine. The earlier analysis of some 600 of the donors excluded sequences that lacked an unambiguous match to a single V gene segment. In an earlier analysis of several hundred of the donors, a V segment was called functional when productive rearrangements were above 56.7%, and segregating when the standard deviation between donors exceeded 5%. To diagnose cytomegalovirus status from the catalog of TCR beta chain sequences, a statistical classification framework was built. In a later analysis, TCR nucleotide sequences were compared against IMGT/GENE-DB human TR gene sequences so that V and J genes could be assigned. Using the TCRdist pipeline, a later analysis assigned CDR3 sequences along with most-parsimonious VDJ recombination scenarios. In a later analysis, each TCR beta chain was defined by its CDR3 amino acid sequence together with its V-gene family, and reads lacking a unique V-gene family were excluded. To address suspected cross-contamination and a sequencing artifact, a later analysis removed approximately 600 highly shared, low-generation-probability nucleotide sequences. In a later analysis, a clonal expansion index for each public chain was calculated from normalized within-repertoire ranks of inferred template counts. In a later analysis, generation probabilities were computed with a VDJ recombination model fitted to out-of-frame rearrangements, and the resulting probabilities were checked against IGoR. In a later analysis, hypergeometric tests were used to score TCR-TCR, TCR-HLA and TCR-CMV co-occurrence, with a repertoire-size bias correction applied to TCR pairs. False discovery rates were estimated in a later analysis by permuting HLA or CMV assignments 20 times. In a later analysis, co-occurring TCRs were grouped with DBSCAN, and TCRdist sequence similarity was added when clustering was performed within HLA-allele-positive subsets. Repertoires with fewer than 30,000 or more than 120,000 public chains, plus five repertoires with anomalous nucleotide sharing, were excluded from co-occurrence clustering. TCRdb limited this immuneACCESS table to in-frame rearrangements with V and J called. A share of clones is missing; checked studies link under half to unresolved V genes, and the rest is unexplained. From that table come the V and J calls and clone size; the DNA was used to work out D and trimming. This sample is represented by about 160,000 clones; around 76% of them were singletons. Of the sample, around 1.4% is held by the ten largest clones.

The sequence came from a man aged 55 to 70 in good health and CMV-seronegative. Specimen: PBMCs. The chain uses TRBV19 and TRBJ2-3; TRBD2 is a weak D gene call, 6 bases matching. This receptor has the CDR3 CASSIGGTDTQYF. In nucleotides, the sequence is TGTGCCAGTAGTATCGGAGGGACAGATACGCAGTATTTT.